A selection of T cell receptor beta chains follows, all from one sample in a study of blood T cell repertoires in COVID-19. This table comes from immunoSEQ multiplex PCR, and its TCRdb copy is limited to in-frame clones, with some not included. This sample has over 90,000 clones, with about 90% found just once. What was sequenced was peripheral blood. The receptors were sampled from a human donor in a cohort sampled during active COVID-19. Each CDR3 is given without its conserved first and last residue. D genes are given only for firm matches.

D: TRBD2; J: TRBJ2-5; V: TRBV7-9; CDR3: ASSPSLSGRAKGETQY
D: .; J: TRBJ1-1; V: TRBV5-1; CDR3: ASSDRDTEAF
D: TRBD1; J: TRBJ2-1; V: TRBV10-3; CDR3: AIGQGEPYNEQF
D: TRBD1; J: TRBJ1-2; V: TRBV5-4; CDR3: ASSPRQGSGGYT
D: .; J: TRBJ2-5; V: TRBV6-5; CDR3: ASVSMETQY
D: TRBD2; J: TRBJ2-1; V: TRBV6-5; CDR3: ASRAGTSEDNEQF
D: .; J: TRBJ1-1; V: TRBV7-9; CDR3: ASTVGGARTEAF
D: .; J: TRBJ2-1; V: TRBV9; CDR3: ASSPQAGGGRTNEQF
D: .; J: TRBJ1-1; V: TRBV5-1; CDR3: ASSFSPSPNTEAF
D: .; J: TRBJ1-2; V: TRBV2; CDR3: ASSEALSIGTLNYGYT
D: .; J: TRBJ2-5; V: TRBV6-6; CDR3: ASSWDTQETQY
D: TRBD2; J: TRBJ2-5; V: TRBV7-8; CDR3: ASSDGLAFETQY
D: .; J: TRBJ2-5; V: TRBV21-1; CDR3: ASSKEWGLAGQETQY
D: .; J: TRBJ1-6; V: TRBV28; CDR3: ASSREGSPLH
D: TRBD1; J: TRBJ2-3; V: TRBV12-3/TRBV12-4; CDR3: ASRIGTAGTQY
D: .; J: TRBJ1-3; V: TRBV6-5; CDR3: ASGTVSTGNTIY
D: TRBD2; J: TRBJ2-7; V: TRBV19; CDR3: ASALAGAYEQY
D: TRBD2; J: TRBJ2-7; V: TRBV7-2; CDR3: ASSWGGSRYEQY
D: TRBD1; J: TRBJ1-4; V: TRBV7-2; CDR3: ASSLDRGANEKLF
D: TRBD1; J: TRBJ1-4; V: TRBV5-1; CDR3: ASSLIGTGSTVEKLF
D: .; J: TRBJ1-1; V: TRBV3-1/TRBV3-2; CDR3: ASSEGFWTDGAF
D: TRBD1; J: TRBJ2-7; V: TRBV11-2; CDR3: ASSRKWDRLYEQY
D: TRBD2; J: TRBJ2-2; V: TRBV4-2; CDR3: ASSQETSGNTGELF
D: TRBD2; J: TRBJ2-5; V: TRBV6-1; CDR3: ASSDRGLAGKGGETQY